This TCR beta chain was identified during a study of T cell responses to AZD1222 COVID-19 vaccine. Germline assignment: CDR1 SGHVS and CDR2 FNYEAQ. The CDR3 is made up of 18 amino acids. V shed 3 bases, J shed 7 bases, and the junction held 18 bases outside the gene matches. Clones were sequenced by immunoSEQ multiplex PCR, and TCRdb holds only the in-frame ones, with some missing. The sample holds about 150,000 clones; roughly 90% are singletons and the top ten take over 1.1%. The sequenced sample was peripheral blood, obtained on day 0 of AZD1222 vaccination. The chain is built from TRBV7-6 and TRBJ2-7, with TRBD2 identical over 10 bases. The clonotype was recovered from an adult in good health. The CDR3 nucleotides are TGTGCCAGCAGCTTTAGGGCTAGCGGGGGCAAAGCCACGGGAGAGCAGTACTTC. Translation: CASSFRASGGKATGEQYF.